Listed below are T cell receptor beta chains from one sample, sequenced in a study of OX40 agonist ivuxolimab in advanced cancers. Generated by immunoSEQ multiplex PCR, the TCRdb table keeps only in-frame clones and is missing some. The profile shows more than 85,000 clones, around 90% of them singletons. Material: CD4+ or CD8+ T cells sorted from blood, obtained in a trial of the OX40 agonist ivuxolimab. Source of these receptors: an adult with an advanced solid tumor such as melanoma, head and neck, liver or kidney cancer. CDR3s include the opening cysteine and the closing phenylalanine or tryptophan. A D gene is named only where the DNA matches it firmly. Some rows have no size entry. The others give once, few or many, or a class for an expanded clone.

V gene	D gene	clone size	J gene	CDR3 DNA	CDR3 protein
TRBV19	NA	NA	TRBJ2-1	TGTGCCAGTAGTATACAGGGGTTTGAGCAGTTCTTC	CASSIQGFEQFF
TRBV7-2	NA	NA	TRBJ2-5	TGTGCCAGCAGCCAATCCTCGTTGCGGGAGACCCAGTACTTC	CASSQSSLRETQYF
TRBV29-1	NA	NA	TRBJ2-5	TGCAGCGGTGGGAATTCGTGGGACACAAAAGAGACCCAGTACTTC	CSGGNSWDTKETQYF
TRBV11-2	NA	NA	TRBJ1-5	TGTGCCAGCAGCTCGAACGGAGATCAGCCCCAGCATTTT	CASSSNGDQPQHF
TRBV18	TRBD2	NA	TRBJ2-1	TGTGCCAGCTCAATTCAGCGGGAGCCTAATGAGCAGTTCTTC	CASSIQREPNEQFF
TRBV19	NA	NA	TRBJ2-1	TGTGCCAGTAGTATAGCCTTACTCGGTGAGCAGTTCTTC	CASSIALLGEQFF
TRBV6-5	TRBD1	NA	TRBJ2-5	TGTGCCAGCAGTTGGGACAGGCTATATGAGACCCAGTACTTC	CASSWDRLYETQYF
TRBV19	NA	NA	TRBJ1-5	TGTGCCAGCTCCGACACTGACAATCAGCCCCAGCATTTT	CASSDTDNQPQHF
TRBV6-1	NA	once	TRBJ2-4	TGTGCCAGCAGCCTGTTAGTCGACAAAAACATTCAGTACTTC	CASSLLVDKNIQYF
TRBV7-2	TRBD2	NA	TRBJ2-2	TGTGCCAGCAGCTTAAGAGTTGCGGGAGGTCGCGGCACCGGGGAGCTGTTTTTT	CASSLRVAGGRGTGELFF
TRBV29-1	NA	NA	TRBJ1-1	TGCAGCGCCGGGGACCCTCTTGTTGAAGCTTTCTTT	CSAGDPLVEAFF